This T cell receptor beta chain appears in the sequencing data of a study of shared clonotypes between healthy human individuals. CDR1 is MDHEN, CDR2 SYDVKM, per germline. V dropped 4 bases and J dropped 10 bases, with 18 bases sitting between them. CDR3 length equals 14 residues. A note on this clone: No antigen is known for it.

Study results and limitations: Researchers sampled blood only, noting tissue repertoires likely differ.

Each subset's genomic DNA was split evenly across several immunoSEQ plates. Here immunoSEQ multiplex PCR was the method, and the copy in TCRdb shows in-frame clones only, minus some. Of over a million clones listed, 75% to 80% were seen once; the top ten hold more than 0.5%. The clonotype originates from a man in his late teens or twenties in good health. Some clones in this sample may be carry-over from other donors' samples. The genes are TRBV28 and TRBJ2-3; D could derive from TRBD1 or TRBD2 (5 bases each). The sequenced sample consisted of memory CD4+ T cells from PBMCs. The subset: CD45RA-negative fraction. CDR3 loop: CASSSSRDVLAQYF. CDR3 in DNA: TGTGCCAGCAGTTCTTCCCGGGACGTTTTGGCGCAGTATTTT.